Listed below are T cell receptor beta chains from one sample, sequenced in a study of shared clonotypes between healthy human individuals. Assay used: immunoSEQ multiplex PCR; TCRdb lists only in-frame clones, some missing. The sample lists millions of clones, 85% to 95% seen once, with 0.85% to 1.3% in the top ten. The material sequenced was naive CD8+ T cells sorted from blood. These receptors all come from a man younger than 35 in good health. CDR3s leave out the opening cysteine and the closing phenylalanine or tryptophan.

V	J	CDR3
TRBV7-2	TRBJ1-1	ASSFTGRTEAF
TRBV7-9	TRBJ2-7	ASSPSPGGKEQY
TRBV5-6	TRBJ2-7	ASSFAELYEQY
TRBV5-4	TRBJ2-2	ASSLVQGLTGELF
TRBV27	TRBJ2-5	ASGISQETQY
TRBV2	TRBJ2-3	ASFTGLGTDTQY
TRBV7-6	TRBJ2-3	ASSPRQDASTDTQY
TRBV5-5	TRBJ2-7	ASSWTGNYEQY
TRBV5-4	TRBJ1-1	ASSFGSNTEAF
TRBV6-5	TRBJ2-1	ASSYSNHNEQF
TRBV28	TRBJ1-5	ASTSRDRVGNQPQH
TRBV2	TRBJ1-4	ASSEYRATNEKLF
TRBV7-8	TRBJ2-7	ASSLFPLRGTVYEQY
TRBV28	TRBJ1-3	ASSFTDGSGNTIY
TRBV4-1	TRBJ2-7	ASSQVLAGGSYEQY
TRBV4-2	TRBJ2-1	ASSFRRGDEQF
TRBV19	TRBJ2-7	ASSIRTSGTYEQY
TRBV6-6	TRBJ2-3	ASSYGGETDTQY
TRBV9	TRBJ2-7	ASSQGSGGTYEQY
TRBV27	TRBJ2-7	ASSLPTRPNEQY
TRBV5-1	TRBJ2-7	ASSPVGTYEQY
TRBV30	TRBJ2-7	AWSVLGTGQAYEQY
TRBV19	TRBJ1-6	ASSIGDSSYNSPLH
TRBV30	TRBJ1-2	ACEGYHGYT
TRBV2	TRBJ1-2	ASSEAGMEGRDGYT
TRBV6-5	TRBJ1-4	ASNPGEAGRGKLF
TRBV7-7	TRBJ2-5	ASSLQQGTQKTQY
TRBV27	TRBJ2-5	ASSPRWASQETQY
TRBV6-5	TRBJ2-7	ASENWDSRLYEQY
TRBV6-5	TRBJ1-1	ATSGDTGMNTEAF
TRBV19	TRBJ1-2	ASGTGGYGYT
TRBV5-4	TRBJ1-3	ASSLATSPAGNSGNTIY
TRBV6-5	TRBJ1-2	ASSPRTGMGGYT
TRBV28	TRBJ2-7	ASSFQGETYEQY
TRBV7-6	TRBJ2-3	ASSFGTYTDTQY
TRBV7-2	TRBJ2-3	ASSLGTSVGTDTQY
TRBV28	TRBJ2-7	ASSSYKISYEQY
TRBV4-3	TRBJ1-1	ASSQDGSLNTEAF
TRBV21-1	TRBJ2-2	ASPVRTGKVTGELF
TRBV15	TRBJ2-7	ATSRVPDRGYEQY
TRBV28	TRBJ1-1	ASSLGPMNTEAF
TRBV30	TRBJ2-4	AWRHERIQY
TRBV6-5	TRBJ1-1	ASIAGGYMNTEAF
TRBV6-5	TRBJ2-7	ASSPGQLSYEQY
TRBV7-9	TRBJ2-7	ASSSRESYEQY
TRBV7-2	TRBJ1-3	AGRDRVHSGNTIY
TRBV28	TRBJ2-7	ASSLTGGPHEQY